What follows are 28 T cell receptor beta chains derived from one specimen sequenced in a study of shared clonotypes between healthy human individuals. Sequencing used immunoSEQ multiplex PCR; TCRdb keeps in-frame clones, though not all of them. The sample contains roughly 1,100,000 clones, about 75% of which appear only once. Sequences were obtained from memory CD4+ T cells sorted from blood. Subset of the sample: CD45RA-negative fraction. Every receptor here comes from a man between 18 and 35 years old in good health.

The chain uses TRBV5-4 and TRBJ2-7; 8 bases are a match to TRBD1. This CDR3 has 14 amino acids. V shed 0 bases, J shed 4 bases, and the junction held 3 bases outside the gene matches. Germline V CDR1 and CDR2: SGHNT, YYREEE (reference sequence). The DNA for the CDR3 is TGTGCCAGCAGCTTGGGCAGGGGGCGGTACGAGCAGTACTTC. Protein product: CASSLGRGRYEQYF.

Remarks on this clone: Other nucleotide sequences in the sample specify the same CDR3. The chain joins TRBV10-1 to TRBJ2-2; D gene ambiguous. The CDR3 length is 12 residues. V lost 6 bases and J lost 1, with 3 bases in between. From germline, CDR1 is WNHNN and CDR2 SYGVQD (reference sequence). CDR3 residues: CASRGNTGELFF. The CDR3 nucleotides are TGCGCCAGCAGGGGGAACACCGGGGAGCTGTTTTTT.

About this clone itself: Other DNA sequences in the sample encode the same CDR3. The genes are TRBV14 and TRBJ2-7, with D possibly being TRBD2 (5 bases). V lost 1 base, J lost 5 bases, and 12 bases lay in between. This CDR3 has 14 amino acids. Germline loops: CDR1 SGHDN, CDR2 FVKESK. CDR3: CASSQAGGSHEQYF. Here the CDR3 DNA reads TGTGCCAGCAGCCAAGCTGGTGGGAGCCACGAGCAGTACTTC.

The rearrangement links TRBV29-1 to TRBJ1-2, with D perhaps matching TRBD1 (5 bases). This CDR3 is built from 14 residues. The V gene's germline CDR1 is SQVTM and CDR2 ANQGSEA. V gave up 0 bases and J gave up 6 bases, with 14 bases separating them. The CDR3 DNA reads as TGCAGCGTTGAAGATTTGAGAGGGGTGAATGGCTACACCTTC. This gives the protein CSVEDLRGVNGYTF.

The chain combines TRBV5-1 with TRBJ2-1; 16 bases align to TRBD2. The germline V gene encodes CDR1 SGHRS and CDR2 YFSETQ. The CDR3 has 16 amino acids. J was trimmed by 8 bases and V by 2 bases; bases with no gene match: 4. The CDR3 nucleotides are TGCGCCAGCAGCTTTACGGGACTAGCGGGAGGGTATGAGCAGTTCTTC. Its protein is CASSFTGLAGGYEQFF. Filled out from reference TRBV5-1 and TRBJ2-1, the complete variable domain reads KAGVTQTPRYLIKTRGQQVTLSCSPISGHRSVSWYQQTPGQGLQFLFEYFSETQRNKGNFPGRFSGRQFSNSRSEMNVSTLELGDSALYLCASSFTGLAGGYEQFFGPGTRLTVL.

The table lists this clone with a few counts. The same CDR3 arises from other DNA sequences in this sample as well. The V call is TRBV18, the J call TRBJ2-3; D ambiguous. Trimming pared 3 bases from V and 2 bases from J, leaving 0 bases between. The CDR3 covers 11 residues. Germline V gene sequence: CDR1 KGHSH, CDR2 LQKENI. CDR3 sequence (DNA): TGTGCCAGCTCACCCACAGATACGCAGTATTTT. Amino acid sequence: CASSPTDTQYF.

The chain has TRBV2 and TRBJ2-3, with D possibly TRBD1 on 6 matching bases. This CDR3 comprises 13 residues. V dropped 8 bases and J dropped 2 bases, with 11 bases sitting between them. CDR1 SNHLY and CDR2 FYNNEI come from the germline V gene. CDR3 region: CASPDSTTDTQYF. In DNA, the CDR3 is TGTGCCAGCCCGGACAGTACCACAGATACGCAGTATTTT. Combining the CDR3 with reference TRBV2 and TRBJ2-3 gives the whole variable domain EPEVTQTPSHQVTQMGQEVILRCVPISNHLYFYWYRQILGQKVEFLVSFYNNEISEKSEIFDDQFSVERPDGSNFTLKIRSTKLEDSAMYFCASPDSTTDTQYFGPGTRLTVL.

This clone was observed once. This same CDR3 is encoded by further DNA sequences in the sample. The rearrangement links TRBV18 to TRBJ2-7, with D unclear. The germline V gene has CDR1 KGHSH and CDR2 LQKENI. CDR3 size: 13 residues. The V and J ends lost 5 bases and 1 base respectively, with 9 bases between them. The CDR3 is CASSREQSYEQYF. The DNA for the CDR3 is TGTGCCAGCTCAAGAGAACAGTCCTACGAGCAGTACTTC.

The CDR3 sequence: CASSVVDPGNTEAFF. CDR3 nucleotides: TGTGCCAGCAGCGTAGTAGATCCAGGGAACACTGAAGCTTTCTTT. The V gene is TRBV9, the J gene TRBJ1-1; D is uncertain. Trimming removed 0 bases from V and 1 base from J, with 10 bases in between. The CDR3 length is 15 residues. Germline V CDR1 and CDR2: SGDLS, YYNGEE.

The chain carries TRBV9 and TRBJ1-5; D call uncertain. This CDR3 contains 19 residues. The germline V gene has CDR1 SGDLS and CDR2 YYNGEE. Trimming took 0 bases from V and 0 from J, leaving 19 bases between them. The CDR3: CASSVVRWKQEISNQPQHF. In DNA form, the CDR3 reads TGTGCCAGCAGCGTAGTTCGGTGGAAGCAGGAGATTAGCAATCAGCCCCAGCATTTT.

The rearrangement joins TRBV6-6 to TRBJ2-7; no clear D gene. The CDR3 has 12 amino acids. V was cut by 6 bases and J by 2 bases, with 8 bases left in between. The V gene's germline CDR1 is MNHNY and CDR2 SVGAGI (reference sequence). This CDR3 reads CASRPQAYEQYF. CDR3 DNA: TGTGCCAGCAGACCGCAGGCCTACGAGCAGTACTTC.

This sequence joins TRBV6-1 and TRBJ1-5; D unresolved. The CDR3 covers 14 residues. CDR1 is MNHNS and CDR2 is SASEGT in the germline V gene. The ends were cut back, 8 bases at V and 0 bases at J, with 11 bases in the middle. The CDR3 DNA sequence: TGTGCCAGCTCGGGCGGGCGTAGCAATCAGCCCCAGCATTTT. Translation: CASSGGRSNQPQHF.

CDR3: CASSLGPSTGELFF. The CDR3 DNA sequence: TGTGCCAGCAGCTTAGGGCCTAGCACCGGGGAGCTGTTTTTT. The rearrangement joins TRBV7-6 to TRBJ2-2, with D unresolved. Per germline, CDR1 SGHVS and CDR2 FNYEAQ. CDR3 length: 14 residues. V was clipped by 1 base and J by 4 bases, with 7 bases between them.

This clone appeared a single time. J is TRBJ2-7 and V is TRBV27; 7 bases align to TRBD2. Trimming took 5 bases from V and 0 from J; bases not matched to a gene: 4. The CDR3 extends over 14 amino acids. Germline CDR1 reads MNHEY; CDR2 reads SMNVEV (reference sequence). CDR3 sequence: CASSQREGSYEQYF. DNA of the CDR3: TGTGCCAGCAGTCAGCGGGAAGGCTCCTACGAGCAGTACTTC.

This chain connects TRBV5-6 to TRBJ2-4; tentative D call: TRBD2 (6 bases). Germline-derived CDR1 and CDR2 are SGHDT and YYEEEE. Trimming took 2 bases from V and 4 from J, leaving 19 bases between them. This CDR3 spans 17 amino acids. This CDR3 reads CASSFRPGTLEKNIQYF. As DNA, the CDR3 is TGTGCCAGCAGCTTTCGTCCCGGGACTCTCGAAAAAAACATTCAGTACTTC.

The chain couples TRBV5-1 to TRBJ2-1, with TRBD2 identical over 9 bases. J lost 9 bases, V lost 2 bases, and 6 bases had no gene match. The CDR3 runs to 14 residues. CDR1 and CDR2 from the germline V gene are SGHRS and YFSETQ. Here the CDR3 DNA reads TGCGCCAGCAGCTTCCCCCCTAGCGGGACTGAGCAGTTCTTC. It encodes CASSFPPSGTEQFF.

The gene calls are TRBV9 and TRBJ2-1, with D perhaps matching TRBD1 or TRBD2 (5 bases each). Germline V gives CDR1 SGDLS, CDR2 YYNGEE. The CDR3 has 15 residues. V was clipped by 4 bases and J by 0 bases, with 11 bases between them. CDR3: CASSRGAASYNEQFF. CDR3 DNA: TGTGCCAGCAGCAGGGGAGCGGCCTCCTACAATGAGCAGTTCTTC.

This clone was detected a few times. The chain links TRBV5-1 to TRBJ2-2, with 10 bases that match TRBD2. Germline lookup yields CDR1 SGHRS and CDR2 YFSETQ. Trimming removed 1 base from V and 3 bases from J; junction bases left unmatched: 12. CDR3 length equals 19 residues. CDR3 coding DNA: TGCGCCAGCAGCTTGAAGATAGCGGGGGGCGTCGGTGACACCGGGGAGCTGTTTTTT. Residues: CASSLKIAGGVGDTGELFF.

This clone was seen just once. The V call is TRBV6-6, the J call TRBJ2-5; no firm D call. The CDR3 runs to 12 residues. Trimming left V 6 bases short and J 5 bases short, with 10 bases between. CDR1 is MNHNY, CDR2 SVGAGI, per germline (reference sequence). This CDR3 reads CASSLVEETQYF. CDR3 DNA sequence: TGTGCCAGCAGCCTAGTAGAGGAGACCCAGTACTTC.

For the CDR3, the DNA is TGCAGCGCCACAACTTACACGGATTATGGCTACACCTTC. Translating gives CSATTYTDYGYTF. The chain has TRBV29-1 and TRBJ1-2, with unresolved D. The CDR3 loop spans 13 amino acids. The V and J ends lost 7 bases and 5 bases respectively, with 17 bases between them. The V gene's germline CDR1 is SQVTM and CDR2 ANQGSEA.

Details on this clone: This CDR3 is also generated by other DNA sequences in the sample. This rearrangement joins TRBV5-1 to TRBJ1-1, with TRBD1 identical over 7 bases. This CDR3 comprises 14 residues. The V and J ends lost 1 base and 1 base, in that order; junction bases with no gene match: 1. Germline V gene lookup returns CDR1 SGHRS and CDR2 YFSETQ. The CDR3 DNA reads TGCGCCAGCAGCTTGTCAGGGGGGAACACTGAAGCTTTCTTT. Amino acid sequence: CASSLSGGNTEAFF.

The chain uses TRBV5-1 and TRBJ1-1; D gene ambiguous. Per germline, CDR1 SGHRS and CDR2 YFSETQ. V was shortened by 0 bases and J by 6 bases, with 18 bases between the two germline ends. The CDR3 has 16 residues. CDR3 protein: CASSLAFSNQDPEAFF. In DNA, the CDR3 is TGCGCCAGCAGCTTGGCCTTTTCCAACCAAGATCCTGAAGCTTTCTTT.

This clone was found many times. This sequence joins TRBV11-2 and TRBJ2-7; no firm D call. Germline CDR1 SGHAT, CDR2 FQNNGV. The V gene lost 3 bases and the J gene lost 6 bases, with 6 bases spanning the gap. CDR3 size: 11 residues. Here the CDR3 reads CASSFSSEQYF. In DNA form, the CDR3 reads TGTGCCAGCAGCTTTTCTTCCGAGCAGTACTTC. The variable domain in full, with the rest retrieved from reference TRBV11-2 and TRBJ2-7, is EAGVAQSPRYKIIEKRQSVAFWCNPISGHATLYWYQQILGQGPKLLIQFQNNGVVDDSQLPKDRFSAERLKGVDSTLKIQPAKLEDSAVYLCASSFSSEQYFGPGTRLTVT.

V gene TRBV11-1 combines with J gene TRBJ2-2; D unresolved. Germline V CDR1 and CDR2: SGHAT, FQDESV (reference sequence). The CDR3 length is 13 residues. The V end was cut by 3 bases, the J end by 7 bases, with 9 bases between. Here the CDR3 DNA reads TGTGCCAGCAGCTTCCCGACGGGCGGGGAGCTGTTTTTT. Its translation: CASSFPTGGELFF.

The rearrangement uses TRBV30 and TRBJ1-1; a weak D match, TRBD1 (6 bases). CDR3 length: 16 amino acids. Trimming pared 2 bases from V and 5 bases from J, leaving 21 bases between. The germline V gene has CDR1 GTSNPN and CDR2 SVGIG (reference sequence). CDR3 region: CAWSQRGARWRTEAFF. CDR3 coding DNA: TGTGCCTGGAGTCAGAGGGGGGCGAGGTGGAGGACTGAAGCTTTCTTT.

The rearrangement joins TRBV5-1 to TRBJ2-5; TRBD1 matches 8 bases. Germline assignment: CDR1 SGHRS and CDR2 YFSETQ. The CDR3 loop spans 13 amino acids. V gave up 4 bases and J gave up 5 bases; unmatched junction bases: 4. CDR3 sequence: CASSPDRAETQYF. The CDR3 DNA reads TGCGCCAGCAGCCCGGACAGGGCGGAGACCCAGTACTTC.

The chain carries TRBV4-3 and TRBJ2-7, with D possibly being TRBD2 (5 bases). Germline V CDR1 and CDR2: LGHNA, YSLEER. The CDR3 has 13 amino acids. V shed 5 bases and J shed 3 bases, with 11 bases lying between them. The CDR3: CASSSRSGYEQYF. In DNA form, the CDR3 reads TGCGCCAGCAGCTCCCGAAGCGGCTACGAGCAGTACTTC.

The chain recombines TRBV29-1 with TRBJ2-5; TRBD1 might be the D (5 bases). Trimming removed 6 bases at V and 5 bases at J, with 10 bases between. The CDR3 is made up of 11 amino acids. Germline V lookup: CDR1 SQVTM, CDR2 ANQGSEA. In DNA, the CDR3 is TGCAGCGTCTTGACAGTCGAGACCCAGTACTTC. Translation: CSVLTVETQYF.